The T cell receptor beta chain described here comes from a study of control samples from healthy donors and cancer patients. Germline values: CDR1 SNHLY, CDR2 FYNNEI. The CDR3 runs to 14 residues. V shed 6 bases, J shed 7 bases, and the junction held 10 bases outside the gene matches. Sequencing used immunoSEQ multiplex PCR; TCRdb keeps in-frame clones, though not all of them. The sample carries 70,000 to 90,000 clones, 94% recorded once. Sequenced: blood. V and J are TRBV2 and TRBJ1-1; 8 nucleotides line up with TRBD1. The sequence derives from a woman aged 40 to 50 in good health. CDR3 residues: CASRDQTGGLEAFF. The CDR3 DNA follows: TGTGCCAGCAGGGATCAAACAGGGGGGCTTGAAGCTTTCTTT.